This is a list of T cell receptor beta chains from one sample in a study of cytomegalovirus exposure and HLA in healthy donors. Some clones are missing from TCRdb's copy, which holds only in-frame ones; the method was immunoSEQ multiplex PCR. Found here are roughly 250,000 clones, 84% of them singletons; the top ten hold roughly 2%. The sequenced sample was PBMCs. Receptors originate from a woman in her thirties or forties in good health and CMV-seropositive. CDR3s include the opening cysteine and the closing phenylalanine or tryptophan. D genes are given only for firm matches. Rows give clone size only sometimes, using once, few, many, or a class for an expanded clone.

D	V	size	J	CDR3	DNA
NA	TRBV5-1	NA	TRBJ1-1	CASSSQVNTEAFF	TGCGCCAGCAGCTCACAGGTGAACACTGAAGCTTTCTTT
NA	TRBV7-6	NA	TRBJ1-5	CASSSGAGQPQHF	TGTGCCAGCAGCTCTGGGGCCGGTCAGCCCCAGCATTTT
NA	TRBV27	NA	TRBJ1-5	CASSLYGQSSNQPQHF	TGTGCCAGCAGTTTATACGGACAAAGTAGCAATCAGCCCCAGCATTTT
NA	TRBV7-9	NA	TRBJ1-1	CASSLQDPSNTEAFF	TGTGCCAGCAGCTTACAGGATCCATCGAACACTGAAGCTTTCTTT
NA	TRBV27	NA	TRBJ2-4	CASSPLQGGVSGGTQAKNIQYF	TGTGCCAGCAGCCCGTTACAGGGGGGTGTTAGCGGGGGAACCCAAGCCAAAAACATTCAGTACTTC
TRBD2	TRBV4-2	NA	TRBJ2-1	CASSQELAGGPYYNEQFF	TGTGCCAGCAGCCAAGAACTAGCGGGAGGGCCATATTACAATGAGCAGTTCTTC
NA	TRBV5-1	NA	TRBJ2-1	CASSLSVTNNNEQFF	TGCGCCAGCAGCTTGTCCGTGACTAATAACAATGAGCAGTTCTTC
TRBD2	TRBV14	NA	TRBJ2-7	CASSPGLADYEQYF	TGTGCCAGCAGCCCCGGACTAGCGGACTACGAGCAGTACTTC
NA	TRBV27	few	TRBJ1-3	CASSLRRGQGNTIYF	TGTGCCAGCAGTTTACGGCGGGGGCAAGGAAACACCATATATTTT
TRBD1	TRBV6-5	NA	TRBJ2-7	CASSLRQGDDEQYF	TGTGCCAGCAGTTTACGTCAGGGGGATGACGAGCAGTACTTC
NA	TRBV5-1	once	TRBJ2-7	CASSLASSYEQYF	TGCGCCAGCAGCTTGGCTAGCTCCTACGAGCAGTACTTC
TRBD2	TRBV4-2	NA	TRBJ2-5	CASSQGSGRRWETQYF	TGTGCCAGCAGCCAGGGAAGCGGGAGGAGATGGGAGACCCAGTACTTC
TRBD1	TRBV2	few	TRBJ2-1	CASSTGQGNYEQFF	TGTGCCAGCAGTACAGGACAGGGAAACTATGAGCAGTTCTTC
NA	TRBV6-6	once	TRBJ2-7	CASSSDTYEQYF	TGTGCCAGCAGCTCCGACACCTACGAGCAGTACTTC
NA	TRBV18	NA	TRBJ1-6	CASSLTRDYNSPLHF	TGTGCCAGCTCACTAACCAGGGATTATAATTCACCCCTCCACTTT
TRBD2	TRBV19	NA	TRBJ2-1	CASSIQGLAGGDEQFF	TGTGCCAGTAGTATCCAAGGACTAGCTGGAGGGGATGAGCAGTTCTTC
TRBD1	TRBV28	NA	TRBJ1-1	CASRGQGRFTEAFF	TGTGCCAGCAGGGGACAGGGACGGTTCACTGAAGCTTTCTTT
NA	TRBV6-1	NA	TRBJ1-6	CASQQGGNSPLHF	TGTGCCAGCCAACAGGGTGGTAATTCACCCCTCCACTTT
NA	TRBV5-6	NA	TRBJ1-5	CASSFQGYSNQPQHF	TGTGCCAGCAGCTTCCAGGGTTATAGCAATCAGCCCCAGCATTTT
NA	TRBV12-2	NA	TRBJ1-2	CASRLDSAYYGYTF	TGTGCAAGTCGCTTGGACTCTGCGTACTATGGCTACACCTTC
NA	TRBV19	NA	TRBJ1-5	CASSIDNVNRAQPQHF	TGTGCCAGTAGTATAGATAATGTGAACAGGGCTCAGCCCCAGCATTTT
NA	TRBV9	NA	TRBJ2-5	CASSGRVPGGTQYF	TGTGCCAGCAGCGGCCGGGTCCCCGGTGGGACCCAGTACTTC
NA	TRBV29-1	NA	TRBJ1-2	CSAIPGHTLYGYTF	TGCAGCGCAATACCGGGACACACCCTTTATGGCTACACCTTC
NA	TRBV18	NA	TRBJ2-7	CASSIEDLLDEQYF	TGTGCCAGCTCAATCGAGGATCTCCTGGACGAGCAGTACTTC
TRBD1	TRBV19	NA	TRBJ1-2	CASSDTGDYGYTF	TGTGCCAGTAGTGACACAGGGGACTATGGCTACACCTTC
TRBD1	TRBV29-1	NA	TRBJ2-7	CSVEIVPGGLREQYF	TGCAGCGTTGAAATTGTGCCAGGGGGCTTGAGGGAGCAGTACTTC
NA	TRBV20-1	NA	TRBJ1-2	CSARGRGGYTF	TGCAGTGCTAGGGGGCGCGGAGGCTACACCTTC
TRBD1	TRBV6-5	NA	TRBJ2-3	CASSSAGTGGNTQYF	TGTGCCAGCAGTTCAGCCGGGACAGGTGGCAATACGCAGTATTTT
NA	TRBV4-3	NA	TRBJ2-1	CASSQSPGVNEQFF	TGCGCCAGCAGCCAATCCCCCGGGGTCAATGAGCAGTTCTTC
TRBD2	TRBV7-2	few	TRBJ2-3	CASSRTSGRASDTQYF	TGTGCCAGCAGCCGGACTAGCGGGAGGGCCTCAGATACGCAGTATTTT
TRBD2	TRBV5-1	NA	TRBJ2-1	CASSLGLAGAGYLSSYNEQFF	TGCGCCAGCAGCTTGGGGCTAGCGGGAGCGGGGTACCTGAGCTCCTACAATGAGCAGTTCTTC
NA	TRBV19	NA	TRBJ2-7	CATRTFNSYEQYF	TGTGCCACTCGGACTTTTAACTCCTACGAGCAGTACTTC
TRBD1	TRBV4-3	few	TRBJ2-1	CASSQEGQVYNEQFF	TGCGCCAGCAGCCAAGAAGGACAGGTCTACAATGAGCAGTTCTTC
NA	TRBV7-9	NA	TRBJ2-7	CASSFSSRGEQYF	TGTGCCAGCAGCTTTAGCAGTCGGGGCGAGCAGTACTTC
NA	TRBV29-1	NA	TRBJ2-7	CSVIRDTSTYEQYF	TGCAGCGTCATCCGGGACACAAGTACCTACGAGCAGTACTTC
TRBD2	TRBV10-3	once	TRBJ2-1	CAGGSSYNEQFF	TGTGCCGGCGGGAGCTCCTACAATGAGCAGTTCTTC
NA	TRBV6-4	NA	TRBJ2-1	CASSDSYISEQFF	TGTGCCAGCAGTGACTCGTACATCAGTGAGCAGTTCTTC
TRBD2	TRBV7-7	NA	TRBJ2-2	CASSVGLAGGGTGELFF	TGTGCCAGCAGCGTCGGACTAGCGGGAGGCGGGACCGGGGAGCTGTTTTTT
NA	TRBV25-1	NA	TRBJ2-3	CASRQSSADTQYF	TGTGCCAGCAGACAGAGTAGCGCAGATACGCAGTATTTT
TRBD2	TRBV29-1	NA	TRBJ2-5	CSVEARGAQYF	TGCAGCGTTGAAGCGCGGGGGGCCCAGTACTTC